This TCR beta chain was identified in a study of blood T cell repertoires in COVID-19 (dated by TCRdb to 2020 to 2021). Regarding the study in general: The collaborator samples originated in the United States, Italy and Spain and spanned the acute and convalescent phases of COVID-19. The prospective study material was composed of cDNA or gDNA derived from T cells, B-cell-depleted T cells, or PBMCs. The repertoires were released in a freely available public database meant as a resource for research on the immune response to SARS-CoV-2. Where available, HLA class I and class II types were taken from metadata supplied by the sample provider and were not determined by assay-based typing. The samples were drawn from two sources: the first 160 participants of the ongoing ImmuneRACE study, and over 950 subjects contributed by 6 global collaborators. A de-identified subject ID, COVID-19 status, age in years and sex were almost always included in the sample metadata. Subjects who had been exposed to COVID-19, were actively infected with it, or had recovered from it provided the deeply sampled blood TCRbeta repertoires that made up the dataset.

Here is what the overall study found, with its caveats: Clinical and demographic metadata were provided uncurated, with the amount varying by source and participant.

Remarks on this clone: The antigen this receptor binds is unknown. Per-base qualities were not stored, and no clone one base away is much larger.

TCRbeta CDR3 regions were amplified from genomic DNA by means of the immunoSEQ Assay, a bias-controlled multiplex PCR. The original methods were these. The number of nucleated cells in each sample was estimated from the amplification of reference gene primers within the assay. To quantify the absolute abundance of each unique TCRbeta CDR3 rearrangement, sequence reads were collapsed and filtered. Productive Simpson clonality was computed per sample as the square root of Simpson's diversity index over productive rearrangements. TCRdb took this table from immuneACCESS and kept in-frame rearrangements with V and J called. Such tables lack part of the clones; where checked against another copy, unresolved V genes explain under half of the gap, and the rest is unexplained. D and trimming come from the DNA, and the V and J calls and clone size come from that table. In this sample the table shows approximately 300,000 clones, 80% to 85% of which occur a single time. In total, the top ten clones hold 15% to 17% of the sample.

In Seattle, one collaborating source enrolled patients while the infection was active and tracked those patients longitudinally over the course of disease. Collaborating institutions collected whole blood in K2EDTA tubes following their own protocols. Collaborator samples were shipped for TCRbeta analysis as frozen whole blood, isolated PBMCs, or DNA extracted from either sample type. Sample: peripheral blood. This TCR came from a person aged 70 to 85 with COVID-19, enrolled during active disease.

Here the CDR3 is given as CASTRVPGENTGELFF. The sequence in DNA is TGTGCCAGCACCCGCGTGCCGGGAGAGAACACCGGGGAGCTGTTTTTT. The receptor chain draws on TRBV5-5 and TRBJ2-2, with TRBD2 as a weak D call on 6 bases. CDR3 length: 16 amino acids, cysteine to phenylalanine. CDR3 DNA only is kept here, 48 bases in frame from base 1. Deletion took 6 bases off V and 1 base off J, with a span of 16 bases between the germline ends. The germline V gene (reference sequence) yields SGHKS for CDR1 and YYEKEE for CDR2.